Listed here are 29 T cell receptor beta chains from one sample, sequenced in a study of T cell responses to AZD1222 COVID-19 vaccine. Profiling relied on immunoSEQ multiplex PCR, and the TCRdb table lists in-frame clones only, not all of them. The repertoire has roughly 40,000 clones, 90% of them found once; the top ten carry over 30%. Sample: peripheral blood, taken 28 days after the second AZD1222 dose. These receptor sequences come from an adult who received the AZD1222 COVID-19 vaccine.

The chain has TRBV12-5 and TRBJ1-2; TRBD1 matches 7 bases. V shed 7 bases, J shed 1 base, and the junction held 9 bases outside the gene matches. There are 15 residues in the CDR3. Looked up from germline, CDR1 is LGHNT and CDR2 is FRNRAP. CDR3 residues: CASDSTDRLNYGYTF. The CDR3 DNA reads TGTGCTAGTGATAGTACGGACAGGCTTAACTATGGCTACACCTTC.

This clone was seen only once. The chain joins TRBV7-2 to TRBJ1-2, with D tentatively TRBD1 (5 bases). The CDR3 is 15 residues long. Germline CDR1 reads SGHTA; CDR2 reads FQGNSA. The V end was cut by 0 bases, the J end by 1 base, with 9 bases between. In DNA, the CDR3 is TGTGCCAGCAGCTTAGCCTTGACAGTTAACTATGGCTACACCTTC. Amino acids: CASSLALTVNYGYTF.

The chain has TRBV12-3 or TRBV12-4 and TRBJ2-3; D not certain. The CDR3 runs to 11 residues. Trimming left V 0 bases short and J 5 bases short, with 0 bases between. The CDR3 reads CASSLADTQYF. The CDR3 DNA is TGTGCCAGCAGTTTAGCAGATACGCAGTATTTT.

The CDR3: CASGGQGFTEAFF. The CDR3 region has the DNA TGCGCCAGCGGCGGACAGGGGTTCACTGAAGCTTTCTTT. The V call is TRBV5-1, the J call TRBJ1-1; TRBD1 agrees at 9 bases. The germline gives CDR1 SGHRS, CDR2 YFSETQ. CDR3 length equals 13 residues. With V trimmed by 7 bases and J by 4 bases, 5 bases remained unmatched.

The V and J genes are TRBV6-5 and TRBJ2-2, with 8 bases lining up with TRBD1. V was clipped by 10 bases and J by 4 bases; unmatched bases: 8. This CDR3 region has 14 residues. Germline assignment: CDR1 MNHEY and CDR2 SVGAGI. The CDR3 DNA reads as TGTGCCACCTCCCCAGGGGGCAGCACCGGGGAGCTGTTTTTT. Encoded protein: CATSPGGSTGELFF.

V gene TRBV7-9 combines with J gene TRBJ1-2; 10 positions match TRBD1. CDR3 size: 16 residues. J gave up 4 bases and V 4 bases, and 9 bases lay outside the gene matches. The V gene's germline CDR1 is SEHNR and CDR2 FQNEAQ (reference sequence). CDR3 region: CASSWDRGHWGYGYTF. As DNA, the CDR3 is TGTGCCAGCAGCTGGGACAGGGGTCATTGGGGCTATGGCTACACCTTC.

The chain carries TRBV29-1 and TRBJ2-5; D may be TRBD2 (6 bases). The CDR3 consists of 12 residues. The germline V gene encodes CDR1 SQVTM and CDR2 ANQGSEA. Trimming removed 7 bases from V and 5 bases from J, with 14 bases in between. In DNA form, the CDR3 reads TGCAGCGCTCGACTAGTGGGGGAGACCCAGTACTTC. It encodes CSARLVGETQYF.

The chain has TRBV30 and TRBJ2-1; D unresolved. V lost 7 bases and J lost 0, with 13 bases in between. The CDR3 consists of 14 residues. Germline CDR1 reads GTSNPN; CDR2 reads SVGIG (reference sequence). This CDR3 is CASEPISSYNEQFF. The CDR3 bases are TGTGCCTCTGAACCGATCAGCTCCTACAATGAGCAGTTCTTC.

Only one count was recorded for this clone. J is TRBJ2-1 and V is TRBV6-5; D is possibly TRBD1 (6 bases). Germline V gives CDR1 MNHEY, CDR2 SVGAGI. V shed 4 bases and J shed 4 bases, with 17 bases lying between them. The CDR3 has 16 residues. CDR3 in DNA: TGTGCCAGCAGTTCCGGCCGGGACATGGGGTACAATGAGCAGTTCTTC. Protein sequence: CASSSGRDMGYNEQFF.

The chain joins TRBV5-6 to TRBJ2-5; TRBD2 matches at 8 bases. The V gene end was trimmed by 4 bases and the J gene end by 4 bases; junction bases not matched to a gene: 9. Germline V lookup: CDR1 SGHDT, CDR2 YYEEEE. The CDR3 has 15 residues. The CDR3: CASSVGHRGGETQYF. DNA of the CDR3: TGTGCCAGCAGCGTGGGACACCGGGGGGGAGAGACCCAGTACTTC.

The J gene is TRBJ2-1, the V gene TRBV3-1 (or the pseudogene TRBV3-2), with 10 bases identical to TRBD2. This CDR3 spans 16 amino acids. Looked up from germline, CDR1 is LGHDT and CDR2 is YNNKEL (reference sequence). Unmatched junction bases numbered 12, after V lost 6 bases and J lost 7 bases. DNA for the CDR3: TGTGCCAGCAGACAAATTCTAGCGGGGGCGAATAATGAGCAGTTCTTC. Its translation is CASRQILAGANNEQFF.

This rearrangement joins TRBV27 to TRBJ1-2, with TRBD1 matching over 7 bases. V gave up 3 bases and J gave up 8 bases; unmatched junction bases: 9. Germline CDR1 and CDR2: MNHEY and SMNVEV (reference sequence). This CDR3 has 14 residues. The CDR3 is CASSFRSGGEGYTF. CDR3 bases: TGTGCCAGCAGTTTTCGGTCAGGGGGTGAGGGCTACACCTTC.

The chain carries TRBV25-1 and TRBJ2-1; D is ambiguous. Between the trimmed V and J ends, which lost 2 bases and 8 bases, there was a span of 13 bases. CDR1 MGHDK and CDR2 SYGVNS come from the germline V gene. The CDR3 consists of 14 residues. This CDR3 reads CASSEEISSYEQFF. DNA of the CDR3: TGTGCCAGCAGTGAAGAGATTTCCTCGTATGAGCAGTTCTTC.

The gene calls are TRBV6-2 or TRBV6-3 and TRBJ1-2; D uncertain. Germline V gives CDR1 MNHEY, CDR2 SVGEGT. V was clipped by 3 bases and J by 7 bases, with 12 bases between them. This CDR3 has 13 residues. Here the CDR3 reads CASSYSPEGGYTF. The CDR3 DNA reads as TGTGCCAGCAGTTATTCACCGGAGGGTGGCTACACCTTC.

The genes are TRBV6-2 or TRBV6-3 and TRBJ1-1; D unclear. The germline V gene has CDR1 MNHEY and CDR2 SVGEGT. The CDR3 is 13 amino acids. V lost 2 bases and J 7 bases, leaving 11 bases between the germline ends. CDR3 region: CASSYTGSGEAFF. Written as DNA, the CDR3 is TGTGCCAGCAGTTACACCGGGTCGGGTGAAGCTTTCTTT.

The CDR3 is CASSIVSSGNTIYF. The CDR3 DNA follows: TGTGCCAGTAGTATAGTCAGCTCTGGAAACACCATATATTTT. The chain couples TRBV19 to TRBJ1-3; D is undetermined. CDR1 is LNHDA and CDR2 is SQIVND in the germline V gene (reference sequence). V gave up 1 base and J gave up 0 bases, with 4 bases separating them. The CDR3 runs to 14 residues. Using reference TRBV19 and TRBJ1-3 for the parts outside the CDR3, the full variable domain is DGGITQSPKYLFRKEGQNVTLSCEQNLNHDAMYWYRQDPGQGLRLIYYSQIVNDFQKGDIAEGYSVSREKKESFPLTVTSAQKNPTAFYLCASSIVSSGNTIYFGEGSWLTVV.

The CDR3 DNA is TGTGCCAGCAGTGACACGGACAGGGGGGGCACTGAAGCTTTCTTT. Its translation is CASSDTDRGGTEAFF. The J gene is TRBJ1-1, the V gene TRBV27; 10 nucleotides align to TRBD1. The CDR3 loop spans 15 amino acids. Germline values: CDR1 MNHEY, CDR2 SMNVEV (reference sequence). With V trimmed by 5 bases and J by 4 bases, 7 bases remained unmatched.

The rearrangement links TRBV4-2 to TRBJ2-3, with D possibly being TRBD1 (7 bases). Germline CDR1 and CDR2: LGHNA and YNFKEQ. The CDR3 has 14 amino acids. The ends were cut back, 1 base at V and 8 bases at J, with 13 bases in the middle. The CDR3: CASSQAEGAATQYF. CDR3 nucleotide sequence: TGTGCCAGCAGCCAAGCGGAGGGGGCCGCTACGCAGTATTTT.

The chain is built from TRBV29-1 and TRBJ2-7; D may be TRBD1 (5 bases). V was trimmed by 7 bases and J by 2 bases, leaving 12 bases between them. The CDR3 has 12 residues. Germline CDR1 reads SQVTM; CDR2 reads ANQGSEA. CDR3 residues: CSAGASPYEQYF. The CDR3 DNA reads TGCAGCGCTGGGGCCTCGCCCTACGAGCAGTACTTC.

This chain links TRBV7-2 with TRBJ1-6, with D possibly being TRBD1 (5 bases). The CDR3 consists of 12 residues. Trimming cost V 2 bases and J 11 bases, with 7 bases left between them. Germline V gives CDR1 SGHTA, CDR2 FQGNSA. CDR3 protein: CASSLRGTPLHF. CDR3 nucleotide sequence: TGTGCCAGCAGCTTACGGGGCACACCCCTCCACTTT.

The chain is built from TRBV6-6 and TRBJ2-5; TRBD2 aligns across 7 bases. Germline lookup yields CDR1 MNHNY and CDR2 SVGAGI (reference sequence). V dropped 5 bases and J dropped 2; count of bases not matched to a gene: 8. The CDR3 consists of 15 residues. CDR3 region: CASSPRTSLQETQYF. The CDR3 bases are TGTGCCAGCAGTCCTAGGACTAGTCTTCAAGAGACCCAGTACTTC.

This sequence joins TRBV27 and TRBJ1-2, with 8 bases lining up with TRBD1. Germline trimming cut 5 bases from V and 0 bases from J; bases unmatched to any gene: 11. Germline assignment: CDR1 MNHEY and CDR2 SMNVEV (reference sequence). The CDR3 sequence is 17 residues long. In nucleotides, the CDR3 is TGTGCCAGCAGTCCATCCGGGACAGGCCGATCTAACTATGGCTACACCTTC. Its protein product is CASSPSGTGRSNYGYTF.

The chain couples TRBV30 to TRBJ1-1; D call uncertain. Looked up from germline, CDR1 is GTSNPN and CDR2 is SVGIG (reference sequence). This CDR3 region has 12 residues. V was cut by 8 bases and J by 2 bases, with 12 bases left in between. The CDR3 reads CARSRSNTEAFF. DNA for the CDR3: TGTGCCCGCTCGAGAAGTAACACTGAAGCTTTCTTT.

This clone was seen more than once but under ten times. V usage is TRBV11-3 and J usage is TRBJ1-1; D is uncertain. The CDR3 sequence is 13 residues long. Germline V gene data show CDR1 as SGHNT and CDR2 as YENEEA. V was shortened by 3 bases and J by 4 bases, with 9 bases between the two germline ends. The CDR3 spells CASSLARGTEAFF. The CDR3 bases are TGTGCCAGCAGCTTGGCGCGGGGCACTGAAGCTTTCTTT.

V is TRBV6-2 or TRBV6-3 and J is TRBJ1-5; no reliable D call. V was cut by 2 bases and J by 1 base, with 12 bases left in between. This CDR3 has 16 residues. The V gene's germline CDR1 is MNHEY and CDR2 SVGEGT. The CDR3 coding sequence is TGTGCCAGCAGTTACCCTCTAAGTCAGAGCAATCAGCCCCAGCATTTT. Translating it yields CASSYPLSQSNQPQHF.

The chain links TRBV7-7 to TRBJ2-7, with TRBD2 matching over 10 bases. This CDR3 contains 16 residues. The V gene's germline CDR1 is SSHAT and CDR2 FNYEAQ (reference sequence). J lost 2 bases, V lost 1 base, and 5 bases had no gene match. The CDR3 loop reads CASSLGASGGPYEQYF. CDR3 in DNA: TGTGCCAGCAGCTTAGGGGCTAGCGGGGGCCCCTACGAGCAGTACTTC.

This chain links TRBV5-1 with TRBJ1-2, with 7 bases identical to TRBD1. J lost 4 bases, V lost 0 bases, and 3 bases had no gene match. Germline V lookup: CDR1 SGHRS, CDR2 YFSETQ. CDR3 length: 14 residues. The CDR3 coding sequence is TGCGCCAGCAGCTTGGAGGGGGCTGTCTATGGCTACACCTTC. Amino acids: CASSLEGAVYGYTF.

The chain has TRBV6-2 or TRBV6-3 and TRBJ2-1, with 12 positions matching TRBD1. The V segment lost 5 bases and the J segment 2 bases; nucleotides outside the gene matches: 19. The CDR3 loop spans 21 amino acids. Germline-derived CDR1 and CDR2 are MNHEY and SVGEGT. Here the CDR3 DNA reads TGTGCCAGCAGTCATATCAGGGACAGGGGGCCGGTCTTGAGGGCCTACAATGAGCAGTTCTTC. Translated: CASSHIRDRGPVLRAYNEQFF.

The V and J genes are TRBV5-1 and TRBJ2-3; TRBD2 matches 8 bases. The CDR3 is 15 amino acids. The trim removed 1 base at V and 4 bases at J, leaving 5 bases unmatched. CDR1 SGHRS and CDR2 YFSETQ come from the germline V gene. DNA for the CDR3: TGCGCCAGCAGCTTGTCGGGGGGGCTGCCAGATACGCAGTATTTT. Translated: CASSLSGGLPDTQYF.